The rows below give T cell receptor beta chains drawn from one sample of a study of shared clonotypes between healthy human individuals. Libraries were prepared by immunoSEQ multiplex PCR; TCRdb keeps only in-frame clonotypes and omits some of them. The sample records around 300,000 clones, more than 75% being singletons. Sequenced input: memory CD8+ T cells sorted from blood. These receptors all come from a man younger than 35 in good health. Each CDR3 is given with its conserved first and last residue. The D gene is left open where the match is weak. Clone sizes are given selectively: once, few, many, or a class where the clone is expanded.

TRBV6-1	.	TRBJ1-2	.	TGTGCCAGCAGTGAAGGACGAGGGGGCTATGGCTACACCTTC	CASSEGRGGYGYTF
TRBV4-3	few	TRBJ2-7	.	TGCGCCAGCAGCCAAGAAATCGCGAGGGGGATAGGGACCTACGAGCAGTACTTC	CASSQEIARGIGTYEQYF
TRBV7-9	.	TRBJ1-1	.	TGTGCCAGCAGACCCACAGGGAACACTGAAGCTTTCTTT	CASRPTGNTEAFF
TRBV27	.	TRBJ2-7	.	TGTGCCAGCAGTTTAAGGGGTTTGAAGTACGAGCAGTACTTC	CASSLRGLKYEQYF
TRBV6-9	.	TRBJ1-4	.	TGTGCCAGCAGTGCCGAAAGGAGGGATACTAATGAAAAACTGTTTTTT	CASSAERRDTNEKLFF
TRBV7-8	.	TRBJ2-1	.	TGTGCCAGCAGCTTAGAAAGTGGGGTGTACAATGAGCAGTTCTTC	CASSLESGVYNEQFF
TRBV2	.	TRBJ2-1	.	TGTGCCAGCAGTGAATATGGGGGGACCGATGAGCAGTTCTTC	CASSEYGGTDEQFF
TRBV5-1	.	TRBJ2-7	.	TGCGCCAGCAGCTTGGACACAAGTTACGAGCAGTACTTC	CASSLDTSYEQYF
TRBV4-3	.	TRBJ2-2	.	TGCGCCAGCAGCCAAGATCGCCGGGAGAAAACCGGGGAGCTGTTTTTT	CASSQDRREKTGELFF
TRBV4-1	once	TRBJ1-1	TRBD1	TGCGCCAGCAGCCAAGGACAGGGCTGGAACACTGAAGCTTTCTTT	CASSQGQGWNTEAFF
TRBV2	.	TRBJ1-4	TRBD1	TGTGCCAGCAGGACGGGACAGCCTCTCGAAGAAAAACTGTTTTTT	CASRTGQPLEEKLFF
TRBV5-1	.	TRBJ2-5	TRBD2	TGCGCCAGCAGCTTGACTAGCGAGCGGGAGGTTGTGGAGACCCAGTACTTC	CASSLTSEREVVETQYF
TRBV18	.	TRBJ1-6	TRBD1	TGTGCCAGCTCACTAGGCCGGGACAGGGGATGGAATTCACCCCTCCACTTT	CASSLGRDRGWNSPLHF
TRBV4-1	few	TRBJ1-1	TRBD1	TGCGCCAGCAGCCCCCTCCCGGGACAGGGGTCGAACACTGAAGCTTTCTTT	CASSPLPGQGSNTEAFF
TRBV27	few	TRBJ1-1	.	TGTGCCAGTCATACAGTAGGGCAGCAGAACACTGAAGCTTTCTTT	CASHTVGQQNTEAFF
TRBV18	once	TRBJ2-7	TRBD1	TGTGCCAGCTCACTCGGACAGGGTAGAAACGAGCAGTACTTC	CASSLGQGRNEQYF
TRBV2	.	TRBJ1-1	.	TGTGCCAGCAGAAAAGGATGGGGGATCGACACTGAAGCTTTCTTT	CASRKGWGIDTEAFF
TRBV27	once	TRBJ2-1	.	TGTGCCAGCGGGATCTTGGGCAGACCCTACAATGAGCAGTTCTTC	CASGILGRPYNEQFF
TRBV5-4	.	TRBJ2-3	.	TGTGCCAGCAACTTCGGGGGTTTCCCAGATACGCAGTATTTT	CASNFGGFPDTQYF
TRBV29-1	.	TRBJ1-1	.	TGCAGCGTAGAAAAGGGACATAACACTGAAGCTTTCTTT	CSVEKGHNTEAFF
TRBV2	.	TRBJ1-1	.	TGTGCCACTACCCGCCCCGAGGGAGGGAACACTGAAGCTTTCTTT	CATTRPEGGNTEAFF
TRBV12-5	.	TRBJ2-1	TRBD2	TGTGCTAGTGGTGGACTAGCGGGGTACAATGAGCAGTTCTTC	CASGGLAGYNEQFF
TRBV13	.	TRBJ2-1	.	TGTGCCAGCAGCTTAGGTCCGGGTTCCCGAGGCAATGAGCAGTTCTTC	CASSLGPGSRGNEQFF
TRBV28	.	TRBJ1-6	.	TGTGCCAGCAGTTTCGCGAGCTCCTATAATTCACCCCTCCACTTT	CASSFASSYNSPLHF
TRBV6-6	.	TRBJ2-5	TRBD1	TGTGCCAGCAGTTACTTACAGGGGATGGATCAAGAGACCCAGTACTTC	CASSYLQGMDQETQYF
TRBV4-1	once	TRBJ2-5	TRBD1	TGCGCCAGCAGCCACCTAAACAGGGGGCTGGAGACCCAGTACTTC	CASSHLNRGLETQYF
TRBV30	.	TRBJ1-1	TRBD1	TGTGCCTGGACCGGGACAGGGGTTGGAAGCACTGAAGCTTTCTTT	CAWTGTGVGSTEAFF
TRBV6-4	.	TRBJ1-6	TRBD1	TGTGCCAGCAGCCGAAGGACAGGGGGCGTTTCACCCCTCCACTTT	CASSRRTGGVSPLHF
TRBV2	once	TRBJ2-7	TRBD1	TGTGCCAGCAGTGTCGAGACAGGGGGCTACGAGCAGTACTTC	CASSVETGGYEQYF